This T cell receptor beta chain was retrieved from a study of PD-1 blockade in classical Hodgkin lymphoma. A note on this clone: Antigen unknown.

Whole-study results and caveats: The study found complete responders had baseline diversity similar to newly diagnosed patients.

Sequencing used immunoSEQ multiplex PCR; TCRdb keeps in-frame clones, though not all of them. The data show 25,000 to 35,000 clones, with about 85% seen just once and 2.4% held by the top ten. CDR3 length equals 13 residues. Trimming took off 8 bases at V and 4 bases at J, with 14 bases between the two ends. Germline CDR1 is SGHRS and CDR2 is YFSETQ. Time point denoted: cycle 4 day 1 (C4D1), after about 6 weeks of nivolumab. In every patient, relapse followed autologous stem cell transplantation, while exposure to brentuximab vedotin differed. Purification of CD4+ T cells from thawed PBMCs was achieved by magnetic negative selection.

The clonotype originates from a human donor with classical Hodgkin lymphoma. The sequencing here drew on CD4+ T cells from blood, taken before the fourth cycle of nivolumab. This chain joins TRBV5-1 and TRBJ2-3; no reliable D call. The chain's CDR3 is CASHAGNADTQYF. Here the CDR3 DNA reads TGCGCCAGTCACGCCGGTAACGCAGATACGCAGTATTTT.